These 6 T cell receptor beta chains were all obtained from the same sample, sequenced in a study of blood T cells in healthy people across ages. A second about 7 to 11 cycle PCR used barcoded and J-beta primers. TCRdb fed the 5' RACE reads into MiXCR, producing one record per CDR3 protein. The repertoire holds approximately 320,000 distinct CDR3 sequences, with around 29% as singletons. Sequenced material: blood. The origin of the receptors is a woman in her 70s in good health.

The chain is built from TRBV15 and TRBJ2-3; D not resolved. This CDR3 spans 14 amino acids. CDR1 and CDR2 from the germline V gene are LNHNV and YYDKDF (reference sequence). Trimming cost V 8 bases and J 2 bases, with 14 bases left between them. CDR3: CATGLVSPTDTQYF. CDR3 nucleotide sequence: TGTGCCACCGGATTAGTTTCCCCCACAGATACGCAGTATTTT.

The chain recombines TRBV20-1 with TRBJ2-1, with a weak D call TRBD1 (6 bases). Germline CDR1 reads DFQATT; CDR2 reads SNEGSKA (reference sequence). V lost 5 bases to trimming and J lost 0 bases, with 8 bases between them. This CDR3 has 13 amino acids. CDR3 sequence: CSAGDNSYNEQFF. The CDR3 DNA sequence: TGCAGTGCTGGGGACAACTCCTACAATGAGCAGTTCTTC.

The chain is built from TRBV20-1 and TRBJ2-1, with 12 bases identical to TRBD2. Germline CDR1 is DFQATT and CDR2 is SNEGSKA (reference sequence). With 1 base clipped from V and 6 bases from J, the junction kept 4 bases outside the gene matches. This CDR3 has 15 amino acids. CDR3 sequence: CSARGRLAGVNEQFF. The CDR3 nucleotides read TGCAGTGCTAGAGGGAGACTAGCGGGAGTCAATGAGCAGTTCTTC.

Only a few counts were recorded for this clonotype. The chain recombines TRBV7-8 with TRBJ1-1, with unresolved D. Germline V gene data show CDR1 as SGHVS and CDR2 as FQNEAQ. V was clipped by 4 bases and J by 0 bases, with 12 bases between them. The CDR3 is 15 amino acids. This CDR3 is CASSSGFKLNTEAFF. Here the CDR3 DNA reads TGTGCCAGCAGCTCGGGGTTTAAATTGAACACTGAAGCTTTCTTT.

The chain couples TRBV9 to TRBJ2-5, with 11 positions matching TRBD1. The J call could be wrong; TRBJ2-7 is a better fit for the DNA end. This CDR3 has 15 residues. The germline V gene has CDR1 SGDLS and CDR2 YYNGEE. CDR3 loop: CASSVSDRGPYEQYF. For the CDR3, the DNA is TGTGCCAGCAGCGTATCGGACAGGGGGCCTTACGAGCAGTACTTC.

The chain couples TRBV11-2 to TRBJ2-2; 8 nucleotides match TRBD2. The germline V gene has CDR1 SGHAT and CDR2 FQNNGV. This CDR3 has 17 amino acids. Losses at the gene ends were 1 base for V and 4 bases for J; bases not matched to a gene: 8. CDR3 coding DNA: TGTGCCAGCAGCTTAGGGAAAACTAGCGGCACCACCGGGGAGCTGTTTTTT. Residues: CASSLGKTSGTTGELFF.